These T cell receptor beta chains were read from a single sample in a study of T cell responses to AZD1222 COVID-19 vaccine. Profiling relied on immunoSEQ multiplex PCR, and the TCRdb table lists in-frame clones only, not all of them. The sample holds 200,000 to 250,000 clones, around 94% seen once. This specimen consisted of peripheral blood, obtained 28 days after the second dose of the MenACWY control vaccine. All receptors come from an adult who received the MenACWY meningococcal vaccine as a control. The CDR3 runs from the conserved cysteine through the conserved F or W. D genes are given only for firm matches. Size is stated for part of the rows, as once, few or many counts, or as a class when the clone is expanded.

j_call d_call v_call clone_size cdr3_nt cdr3_aa
TRBJ1-6 - TRBV19 - TGTGCCAGTAAGGAGACAGTTTATAATTCACCCCTCCACTTT CASKETVYNSPLHF
TRBJ2-7 - TRBV28 once TGTGCCAGCAGTTGGGCCTACGAGCAGTACTTC CASSWAYEQYF
TRBJ1-2 - TRBV6-2/TRBV6-3 - TGTGCCAGCAGTTACGTTTCAGGGAGGTCGGACTATGGCTACACCTTC CASSYVSGRSDYGYTF
TRBJ1-2 - TRBV4-1 - TGCGCCAGCAGCCAAGATTCCGGGCTGTTCGTCGGTACCTATGGCTACACCTTC CASSQDSGLFVGTYGYTF
TRBJ1-5 TRBD1 TRBV6-6 - TGTGCCAGCAGTCGAGGGGAGACAGGGCAGGGCCAGCCCCAGCATTTT CASSRGETGQGQPQHF
TRBJ1-6 - TRBV2 once TGTGCCAGCAGCCTGAGAGCCATACAGAGCTATAATTCACCCCTCCACTTT CASSLRAIQSYNSPLHF
TRBJ1-3 - TRBV14 - TGTGCCAGCAGCCAAGCCGCTATCCATTCTGGAAACACCATATATTTT CASSQAAIHSGNTIYF
TRBJ1-2 - TRBV7-2 - TGTGCCAGCAGCCAGCTGAACTATGGCTACACCTTC CASSQLNYGYTF
TRBJ1-1 - TRBV30 - TGTGCCTGGAACCGAGGAGTCCGTGGCACTGAAGCTTTCTTT CAWNRGVRGTEAFF
TRBJ2-1 - TRBV14 - TGTGCCAGCAGCCAAGGCGACACCTCCTACAATGAGCAGTTCTTC CASSQGDTSYNEQFF
TRBJ1-1 - TRBV5-4 - TGTGCCAGCAGCCCACCGGAGCACATGAACACTGAAGCTTTCTTT CASSPPEHMNTEAFF
TRBJ1-3 TRBD1 TRBV30 - TGTGCCTGGAGTTACCCGGACAGGGATCCCTCTGGAAACACCATATATTTT CAWSYPDRDPSGNTIYF
TRBJ2-7 - TRBV18 few TGTGCCAGCTCATCAACAGGGTTACATGTCTACGAGCAGTACTTC CASSSTGLHVYEQYF
TRBJ2-7 TRBD1 TRBV6-5 - TGTGCCAGCATTAGAGACAGGGGGGGAACCTACGAGCAGTACTTC CASIRDRGGTYEQYF
TRBJ2-1 TRBD2 TRBV27 few TGTGCCAGCAGTTTAAGACTAGCGGGAGCAAATGAGCAGTTCTTC CASSLRLAGANEQFF
TRBJ2-1 - TRBV4-2 - TGTGCCAGCAGCCAAGATCCATCGGGAGATTACAATGAGCAGTTCTTC CASSQDPSGDYNEQFF
TRBJ2-5 - TRBV18 - TGTGCCAGCTCACCATCGGACGAGACCCAGTACTTC CASSPSDETQYF
TRBJ2-7 TRBD2 TRBV20-1 - TGCAGTGCTAGTCCCCTAGCGGTTCGGGAGCAGTACTTC CSASPLAVREQYF
TRBJ1-1 - TRBV6-5 - TGTGCCAGCCGAAAATTAAGAGTCATGAACACTGAAGCTTTCTTT CASRKLRVMNTEAFF
TRBJ2-7 - TRBV5-1 - TGCGCCAGCAGCGACGTGGCTAACTACGAGCAGTACTTC CASSDVANYEQYF
TRBJ1-4 - TRBV3-1/TRBV3-2 - TGTGCCAGCAGCTCCCGAGGGCGGGAAAATGAAAAACTGTTTTTT CASSSRGRENEKLFF
TRBJ1-1 - TRBV6-5 - TGTGCCAGCAGGGCGGGGAACACTGAAGCTTTCTTT CASRAGNTEAFF
TRBJ1-1 - TRBV9 once TGTGCCAGCAGCGTAGGAGGGGGAACCACTGAAGCTTTCTTT CASSVGGGTTEAFF
TRBJ2-7 - TRBV7-9 - TGTGCCAGCAGTCTAAGCTCCTACGAGCAGTACTTC CASSLSSYEQYF
TRBJ2-5 - TRBV13 - TGTGCCAGCAGCCAAAGGGCCGAGACCCAGTACTTC CASSQRAETQYF
TRBJ2-1 - TRBV7-9 - TGTGCCAGCAGCTCCACGGGGCGGGGTGAGCAGTTCTTC CASSSTGRGEQFF
TRBJ2-7 - TRBV9 - TGTGCCAGCAGCGTAATCGCCGAGTCCTACGAGCAGTACTTC CASSVIAESYEQYF
TRBJ2-7 - TRBV5-4 - TGTGCCAGCAGCTTCGATGGCCCGGGTGGCGAGCAGTACTTC CASSFDGPGGEQYF
TRBJ1-2 TRBD1 TRBV28 - TGTGCCAGCAGTTATCCGGGACAGGCTTTTTGGAACTATGGCTACACCTTC CASSYPGQAFWNYGYTF
TRBJ2-7 - TRBV29-1 - TGCAGCGTGGGAAAGGACAGCTACGAGCAGTACTTC CSVGKDSYEQYF
TRBJ1-1 - TRBV18 - TGTGCCAGCTCACCCATGGACACTTTGAACACTGAAGCTTTCTTT CASSPMDTLNTEAFF
TRBJ2-1 - TRBV27 - TGTGCCAGCAGTTTAGGGCGGGGGCGCACTTACAATGAGCAGTTCTTC CASSLGRGRTYNEQFF
TRBJ1-1 - TRBV27 - TGTGCCAGCAGTTTAGGGCCGGTGGTCAACACTGAAGCTTTCTTT CASSLGPVVNTEAFF
TRBJ2-3 - TRBV9 - TGTGCCAGCAGCGTACGGCCTACCACAGATACGCAGTATTTT CASSVRPTTDTQYF
TRBJ2-2 TRBD2 TRBV18 - TGTGCCAGCTCACCTATTAGCGGGGGCCTTCCCACCGGGGAGCTGTTTTTT CASSPISGGLPTGELFF
TRBJ1-6 - TRBV6-5 - TGTGCCAGCAGTTACTCGATAGGCACCCTCCACTTT CASSYSIGTLHF
TRBJ2-1 TRBD2 TRBV7-8 - TGTGCCAGCAGCGATTGGACTAGCGGGGGGGTGAGGAATGAGCAGTTCTTC CASSDWTSGGVRNEQFF
TRBJ1-2 - TRBV28 - TGTGCCAGCAGCTTACCAAATGGCTACACCTTC CASSLPNGYTF
TRBJ2-1 TRBD2 TRBV19 - TGTGCCAGTGGAGCCGGGACTAGCTTCGATGAGCAGTTCTTC CASGAGTSFDEQFF
TRBJ1-1 - TRBV5-4 - TGTGCCAGCAGCTGGGGGCAGGGGATGAACACTGAAGCTTTCTTT CASSWGQGMNTEAFF
TRBJ2-7 - TRBV19 - TGTGCCAGTACCTCCGGGGCCCTCGGAACGTACGAGCAGTACTTC CASTSGALGTYEQYF
TRBJ2-1 - TRBV13 - TGTGCCAGCAGTACTATGGTGAACTCCTACAATGAGCAGTTCTTC CASSTMVNSYNEQFF
TRBJ2-3 TRBD2 TRBV24-1 - TGTGCCACCAGTATGGCGGGAGTTCCCGATACGCAGTATTTT CATSMAGVPDTQYF
TRBJ1-4 - TRBV18 - TGTGCCAGCTCAGAGACTGCAACTAATGAAAAACTGTTTTTT CASSETATNEKLFF
TRBJ2-5 - TRBV5-6 once TGTGCCAGCAGCTTGGCCATGGAAGGGCAAGAGACCCAGTACTTC CASSLAMEGQETQYF
TRBJ1-5 - TRBV19 - TGTGCCAGTAGTGTACAGGGTGGAGGCAATCAGCCCCAGCATTTT CASSVQGGGNQPQHF
TRBJ2-2 - TRBV6-2/TRBV6-3 - TGTGCCAGCAGTTACTCCCCCGAGGGGCCGGGGGAGCTGTTTTTT CASSYSPEGPGELFF
TRBJ2-7 TRBD1 TRBV9 - TGTGCCAGCAGCCCAGGGACAGGGTATGGGCAGTACTTC CASSPGTGYGQYF
TRBJ2-7 - TRBV18 - TGTGCCAGCTCACCTATCTACGAGCAGTACTTC CASSPIYEQYF
TRBJ1-2 - TRBV5-8 - TGTGCCACACGGCGCGGCACCATCTATGGCTACACCTTC CATRRGTIYGYTF
TRBJ2-1 TRBD2 TRBV7-8 - TGTGCCAGCAGATTGACTAGCGGGGGGGCCATTGAGCAGTTCTTC CASRLTSGGAIEQFF
TRBJ2-7 TRBD2 TRBV13 - TGTGCCAGCAGCTCGCTAGCGGCTTACGAGCAGTACTTC CASSSLAAYEQYF
TRBJ2-3 TRBD1 TRBV5-8 once TGTGCCAGCAGCCCCGGGACAGGGGGCTTTCGGGGAAGCACAGATACGCAGTATTTT CASSPGTGGFRGSTDTQYF
TRBJ2-3 - TRBV18 - TGTGCCAGCTCACCCCGAGCGGGCTTAAGGGCAGATACGCAGTATTTT CASSPRAGLRADTQYF
TRBJ1-2 - TRBV30 - TGTGCCTGGACAAACTACGACTATGGCTACACCTTC CAWTNYDYGYTF
TRBJ1-1 - TRBV4-1 - TGCGCCAGCAGCCAAGGGGGTCTGGGGACCATGAACACTGAAGCTTTCTTT CASSQGGLGTMNTEAFF
TRBJ2-7 - TRBV7-9 - TGTGCCAGCAGCTTAGACTGGGAGCAGTACTTC CASSLDWEQYF
TRBJ2-7 TRBD2 TRBV19 - TGTGCCAGTCAAGACTCAGCGGGAGATCTCTACGAGCAGTACTTC CASQDSAGDLYEQYF
TRBJ1-3 - TRBV7-3 - TGTGCCAGCAGTTCCGGCGGCTCTGGAAACACCATATATTTT CASSSGGSGNTIYF